The entry below gives a single T cell receptor beta chain sequence along with its context. What it recognizes is unknown. The length of the CDR3 is 19 residues. The trim removed 4 bases at V and 2 bases at J, leaving 16 bases unmatched. The sample comes from a study of shared clonotypes between healthy human individuals. Notes on the study in general: A limitation of the genetic and exposure-history diversity represented arose from few donors. Sampling used blood alone; tissue repertoires probably differ.

Libraries were prepared by immunoSEQ multiplex PCR; TCRdb keeps only in-frame clonotypes and omits some of them. The data contain approximately 640,000 clones, roughly 88% of them seen just once; the ten biggest clones take up 34%. The receptor was derived from a man between 18 and 35 years old in good health. Some clones in this sample may be carry-over from other donors' samples. The source material was memory CD8+ T cells from PBMCs. Subset denoted: CD45RO+ cells pooled with CCR7-negative TemRA cells. The chain recombines TRBV5-7 with TRBJ2-5; TRBD1 matches 11 bases. TRBV5-7 is marked as an open reading frame, function uncertain. CDR3 amino acids: CASSQDRGLAGGVQETQYF. The CDR3 region has the DNA TGTGCCAGCAGCCAGGACAGGGGGCTAGCGGGTGGCGTGCAAGAGACCCAGTACTTC.